This T cell receptor (beta chain) comes out of a study of shared clonotypes between healthy human individuals. Across the study: Those who served as donors were a couple of women and three men between the ages of 18 and 49.

The input for sorted-subset replicate PCRs was around 0.2 ug DNA, some 28,000 T cell genomes. Sequencing was performed with immunoSEQ multiplex PCR; in TCRdb, only in-frame clones are kept and a portion is missing. Found here are about 2 million clones, just under 95% of them singletons; the top ten hold around 1.2%. Germline CDR1 reads LNHDA; CDR2 reads SQIVND (reference sequence). The CDR3 is made up of 14 amino acids. Trimming removed 4 bases from V and 7 bases from J; junction bases left unmatched: 4. Study findings and constraints: Limited genetic and exposure-history diversity came from having few donors.

Terminally differentiated effector memory CD45RA+ cells were excluded by CCR7 positive selection of CD45RO-negative cells. On this clone itself: No antigen is known for it.

Sequences were obtained from naive CD8+ T cells sorted from blood. This clonotype was sampled from a man aged 18 to 30 in good health. The V and J genes are TRBV19 and TRBJ2-5; 12 bases are a match to TRBD2. This CDR3 reads CASSTSGGEPTQYF. The CDR3 bases are TGTGCCAGTAGTACTAGCGGGGGGGAGCCGACCCAGTACTTC.